This T cell receptor beta chain was captured by sequencing in a study of regulatory T cells in long-lasting Graves disease (TCRdb year 2021). With respect to the entire study: Newly diagnosed Graves' disease patients had taken antithyroid drugs for less than 3 months. This study used TCR sequencing and RNA sequencing of peripheral blood to compare persistent Graves' disease patients against newly diagnosed Graves' disease patients. The study was conducted in China and was registered as a clinical trial. A total of approximately 35 samples underwent TCR sequencing: approximately 13 from persistent and 20 from newly diagnosed Graves' disease patients. What the research found in general, with its limitations: A larger number of public clonotypes was shared among persistent patients (fewer than 3,000) than among newly diagnosed patients (roughly 980). Compared with newly diagnosed patients, persistent Graves' disease patients had lower TCR Shannon entropy and fewer highly expanded clones, which suggests clonal expansion. Only the TCR beta chain was sequenced and analyzed. Because the primary lesion, thyroid tissue, could not be accessed, the study looked at peripheral blood alone. The authors acknowledged the small sample size as a limitation that may reduce accuracy. Persistent disease showed preferential use of TRBV28, TRBJ1-2 and TRBJ2-5, whereas newly diagnosed disease favored TRBV20-1 and TRBJ2-1.

This clonotype was seen at least ten times. Its binding antigen is unknown. Base qualities are not recorded, but no much larger clone differs from it by a single base. CDR1 KGHSH and CDR2 LQKENI were looked up in the germline V gene. The CDR3 starts with the cysteine, ends with the phenylalanine, and has 14 residues. This entry keeps only the CDR3 DNA: 42 bases, framed from base 1. V and J are truncated by 6 bases and 0 bases respectively, leaving an intervening sequence of 9 bases. Libraries were made using multiplex PCR. Sequencer: Illumina HiSeq 4000. iRepertoire HTBI primers and Arm-PCR amplification of CDR3 regions were used to construct TCR beta libraries. Before sequencing, the PCR products underwent gel purification. As for how the authors treated the data: A total of some 60 TRBV and approximately 13 TRBJ segments were identified across samples and were used for gene usage analysis of CDR3 amino acid clonotypes. COPE and FqMerger were used to merge filtered high-quality paired reads into contigs. BLAST was used to align contigs to the IMGT TRBV, TRBD and TRBJ reference genes, and CDR3 was defined following IMGT. Clonotypes above 0.1% frequency were classified as highly expanded clones. Repertoire diversity was measured by Shannon entropy, and V-J evenness by the Gini coefficient. Public clonotypes were defined as clonotypes shared by more than one individual. The public reads were run again by TCRdb, first through fastp at Q25 and then through MiXCR, and only productive beta chains were kept. For every CDR3 protein sequence, its rows merge into one entry that carries the most common genes and DNA. None of the V and J calls come from the authors' own analysis; TCRdb made them. In this sample the table shows over 500,000 distinct CDR3 sequences, 16% of which occur a single time. The ten largest clones take up around 11% of the sample.

The label giving this sample's time point can be read as: newly diagnosed GD, antithyroid drugs for less than 3 months. For both TCR sequencing and RNA sequencing, RNA was extracted from PBMCs using TRIzol. The diagnosis of Graves' disease was made according to American Thyroid Association guidelines. Patients for the study were recruited at an endocrinology department in Xi'an, China. Each patient gave approximately 9 milliliters of peripheral blood, collected in an EDTA anticoagulant tube. Ficoll Paque Plus density gradient separation was used to isolate PBMCs, and no further T cell sorting was performed. An Agilent 2100 Bioanalyzer and agarose gel were used to assess RNA quality, and a NanoDrop 2000 was used to measure RNA concentration. These sequences were also reported in another study, on T cells in Graves' hyperthyroidism and ophthalmopathy. The second study also describes: Stable Graves' hyperthyroidism was defined as no progression to ophthalmopathy during 18 months of follow-up. Hyperthyroidism patients were newly diagnosed, with disease duration under 2 months, and aged 18 to 65 years. Any patient with an uncontrolled infection, another autoimmune disease, pregnancy or lactation was excluded. Diagnoses were based on clinical symptoms, serum thyroxine and TRAb, thyroid ultrasound and orbital computed tomography. For the first round of RT-PCR on the TCR CDR3, the HTBI primer set was used together with the Qiagen OneStep RT-PCR kit. Most expanded thyroid clonotypes (frequency above 0.001) were also detected in blood, suggesting blood repertoires may reflect thyroid immune responses. Ophthalmopathy was separated from stable hyperthyroidism by a 13 V-J signature model, with around 88% sensitivity and about 84% specificity obtained in cross-validation and 80%/75% obtained in testing. In validation, the model predicted progression to ophthalmopathy a median of around 6.5 months before onset, with over 60% sensitivity and 72.22% specificity. To identify TCR V-J signatures that set the groups apart, the researchers used a discovery cohort of about a hundred patients, made up of 40 to 45 with Graves' ophthalmopathy and some 58 with stable Graves' hyperthyroidism. An independent validation cohort of 18 to 20 hyperthyroidism patients and 15 or so patients who later progressed to ophthalmopathy tested prospective prediction of ophthalmopathy. For training and testing, the 100 or so patients in the discovery cohort were randomly divided in a 7:3 ratio. Thyroid tissue and blood T-cell repertoires from over 5 Graves' hyperthyroidism patients were also compared in the study. After blood sampling, hyperthyroidism patients were treated with methimazole at a starting dose of 30 mg daily, and ophthalmopathy patients were treated with high-dose intravenous methylprednisolone. A second multiplex PCR round built the libraries, followed by size selection and purification. Sequencing of the libraries was done on an Illumina HiSeq2000 using paired-end 100 bp reads. SOAPnuke was used to process the raw data, throwing out any read that contained adapters or uncalled bases, had a mean Phred below 15, or lacked an exact constant-primer or identifier match. COPE v1.2.5 was used to merge high-quality paired reads, and clonotypes were defined as unique nucleotide sequences. MiTCR v1.1 was used to align clonotypes to the IMGT TRBV, TRBD and TRBJ reference segments. Only V-J combinations with frequency above 0.0001, covering approximately 99% of repertoires, were analysed. A TCS score was defined as the ratio of F50 (clonal expansion) to E x V (chaos), with BLOSUM62-based TCRdist applied between CDR3 peptides within each V-J. Welch's t-statistics and random forest reduced roughly 500 V-J features to roughly 13, which were used in a naive Bayes classifier (R e1071). Sample size was not statistically predetermined, and blinding of investigators to group allocation was not performed. According to the paper, TCR Vbeta CDR3 sequencing was carried out on 120 to 150 peripheral blood samples, which came from 40 to 45 ophthalmopathy, 70 to 80 hyperthyroidism and roughly 17 progressor patients.

The chain was built from TRBV18 and TRBJ1-5; the D gene cannot be resolved reliably. The sample was peripheral blood mononuclear cells (PBMCs), taken at new diagnosis, from a patient treated with antithyroid drugs. The source of this sequence is a man aged 18 to 35 with Graves disease. Donor details come from another sample of the same person, matched by shared clones. Here the CDR3 is given as CASSPTSSNQPQHF. The DNA sequence is given as TGTGCCAGCTCCCCTACAAGTAGCAATCAGCCCCAGCATTTT.